The clone carrying this T cell receptor beta chain turned up a few times. The data stem from a study of blood T cell repertoires in COVID-19. V dropped 0 bases and J dropped 13; count of bases not matched to a gene: 10. The V gene's germline CDR1 is SGDLS and CDR2 YYNGEE. CDR3 length: 15 residues. Some clones are missing from TCRdb's copy, which holds only in-frame ones; the method was immunoSEQ multiplex PCR. The sample records about 240,000 clones, about 86% being singletons. The receptor comes from a woman in her thirties or forties with acute COVID-19. Source material: PBMCs or T cells enriched from blood (not recorded which). The J gene is TRBJ1-6, the V gene TRBV9; 7 bases line up with TRBD1. CDR3 bases: TGTGCCAGCAGCGTAGATGAGGGACAGCAAAGGCCCCTCCACTTT. Its protein is CASSVDEGQQRPLHF.